This entry concerns a single TCR beta chain. Which antigen it targets is not known. No much larger clone exists at a distance of one base, and base qualities are not known. This record comes from a study of T-cell reconstitution after alpha-beta-depleted transplantation in children (dated by TCRdb to between 2015 and 2016). Context from the whole study: The study quantitatively tracked T-cell immune reconstitution after TCRalphabeta/CD19-depleted allogeneic hematopoietic cell transplantation in children using TCR repertoire profiling.

The V end loses 7 bases and the J end loses 4 bases, and a stretch of 14 bases separates them. The CDR3 has 14 amino acids, counting the end cysteine and phenylalanine. The entry retains the CDR3 DNA only, 42 bases that are in frame from base 1. Reading the germline V gene gives CDR1 SGHTA and CDR2 FQGNSA. Receptor libraries were prepared by PCR. Instrument on record: Illumina HiSeq 2500. Molecular barcoding was employed in the preparation of TCR libraries, with unique molecular identifiers being used to normalize TCRbeta repertoire quantification. TCRdb redid the processing of the public reads, applying fastp at Q25 and MiXCR, and retained in-frame beta chains. Identical CDR3 proteins give one entry, which carries the most common genes and DNA. The sample profile shows hundreds of thousands of distinct CDR3 sequences; roughly a tenth of them were found once. About 4% of the sample rests with the top ten.

The chain links TRBV7-2 with TRBJ2-1; the D gene is perhaps TRBD2, from 6 matching bases. The TCR originated in a human donor who donated a stem cell graft to a child with acute myeloid leukemia. The sample here was PBMCs from the stem cell graft donor, taken from the stem cell graft. The sequenced DNA: TGTGCCAGCAACCAGGGCGGGGCGTACAATGAGCAGTTCTTC. It specifies CASNQGGAYNEQFF.